This TCR beta chain was profiled in a study of T cell changes during pregnancy in multiple sclerosis. Using immunoSEQ multiplex PCR, the repertoire was profiled, and TCRdb retains in-frame clones only, with some absent. This table has 35,000 to 45,000 clones, about 90% appearing once. Germline V gene lookup returns CDR1 MNHNS and CDR2 SASEGT. V was pared by 8 bases and J by 7 bases, with 6 bases between. CDR3 size: 11 residues. This material consisted of CD4+ T cells from peripheral blood mononuclear cells, taken after pregnancy. The chain is built from TRBV6-1 and TRBJ1-6; D is undetermined. The receptor was derived from a female donor with multiple sclerosis, enrolled in a pregnancy study. CDR3 DNA sequence: TGTGCCAGCCGGGAGAATTCACCCCTCCACTTT. It yields the protein CASRENSPLHF.